This T cell receptor beta chain originates from a study of response to subunit inactivated influenza vaccine. Study results and limitations: Few new T cells, the authors suggested, are recruited by each seasonal influenza vaccination.

In its sample, this clonotype was seen many times. Antigen unknown. The V gene's germline CDR1 is DFQATT and CDR2 SNEGSKA (reference sequence). This CDR3 comprises 12 residues. The J segment lost 4 bases and the V segment lost 7 bases, leaving 5 bases of the junction unmatched. A single record per CDR3 protein comes from TCRdb applying MiXCR to the RT-PCR reads. Of 500,000 to 600,000 distinct CDR3 sequences in the sample, about 15% were seen once. The chain couples TRBV20-1 to TRBJ2-3; 7 nucleotides align to TRBD2. The clonotype originates from a man aged 45 to 75 who received an inactivated influenza vaccine. This specimen was CD4+ T cells sorted from PBMCs, taken 23 months after vaccination. The CDR3 sequence: CSEEGRADTQYF. The CDR3 bases are TGCAGTGAGGAGGGGAGGGCAGATACGCAGTATTTT.